This T cell receptor (beta chain) was captured by sequencing in a study of radiotherapy plus CTLA-4 blockade in lung cancer. Looking at the study overall: Among all patients, approximately 17% showed objective responses, while 30% to 35% had disease control. Study-wide results and caveats: Blood TCR clones of tumor origin expanded after radiotherapy plus ipilimumab. In blood, early T cell clone dynamics reportedly predicted response best, together with interferon-beta.

The assay was immunoSEQ multiplex PCR, and TCRdb's table has in-frame clones only and misses some. The table includes tens of thousands of clones, around 87% detected once. About this clone itself: Its antigen is not known.

Patients in the study, people with chemo-refractory metastatic non-small-cell lung cancer, received focal radiation plus ipilimumab CTLA-4 blockade. Trimming cost V 3 bases and J 6 bases, with 12 bases left between them. The germline V gene has CDR1 MDHEN and CDR2 SYDVKM. The CDR3 runs 14 residues. This receptor was identified in a human donor with non-small cell lung cancer that progressed on radiotherapy plus ipilimumab. The specimen was peripheral blood, collected from a patient treated with radiotherapy plus ipilimumab. The V call is TRBV28, the J call TRBJ2-4; tentatively, D is TRBD1 (6 bases). CDR3 sequence (DNA): TGTGCCAGCAGTTTCGTAAGCAGGGGAAACATTCAGTACTTC. It encodes CASSFVSRGNIQYF.